These 16 T cell receptor beta chains were sequenced from one sample in a study of identical twins (dated by TCRdb to about 2016). Receptors were amplified or captured by 5' RACE. The instrument was an Illumina HiSeq 2000. TCRdb itself trimmed the public reads at Q25 with fastp, ran MiXCR and retained productive beta chains. When rows share a CDR3 protein, they turn into one entry using the most common DNA and genes. The sample data list approximately 700,000 distinct CDR3 sequences, and roughly 18% of these were observed just once. The top ten clones comprise around 13% of the sample. These data are also associated with another study on T cells expressing NK-cell markers.

Material: PBMCs. Source of these receptors: a woman between 18 and 29 years old in good health.

The V and J genes are TRBV14 and TRBJ2-3, with D possibly being TRBD1 or TRBD2 (5 bases each). The CDR3 contains 17 residues. Trimming took off 1 base at V and 7 bases at J, with 21 bases between the two ends. Germline V gives CDR1 SGHDN, CDR2 FVKESK. The CDR3 spells CASSQVGTAYLGNTQYF. CDR3 nucleotide sequence: TGTGCCAGCAGCCAAGTCGGGACGGCATATTTGGGAAATACGCAGTATTTT. Full variable domain (missing parts from reference TRBV14 and TRBJ2-3): EAGVTQFPSHSVIEKGQTVTLRCDPISGHDNLYWYRRVMGKEIKFLLHFVKESKQDESGMPNNRFLAERTGGTYSTLKVQPAELEDSGVYFCASSQVGTAYLGNTQYFGPGTRLTVL.

J is TRBJ1-1 and V is TRBV5-1; D not certain. The CDR3 is 13 residues long. Germline V gene sequence: CDR1 SGHRS, CDR2 YFSETQ. V lost 7 bases to trimming and J lost 7 bases, with 17 bases between them. The CDR3 protein is CASHSQAAGEAFF. CDR3 bases: TGCGCCAGCCACTCCCAGGCGGCGGGTGAAGCTTTCTTT. Full variable domain (rest looked up from reference TRBV5-1 and TRBJ1-1): KAGVTQTPRYLIKTRGQQVTLSCSPISGHRSVSWYQQTPGQGLQFLFEYFSETQRNKGNFPGRFSGRQFSNSRSEMNVSTLELGDSALYLCASHSQAAGEAFFGQGTRLTVV.

This clonotype was recorded at least ten times. The rearrangement uses TRBV4-2 and TRBJ1-1, with D perhaps matching TRBD1 (6 bases). The germline V and J ends were trimmed by 4 bases and 2 bases, with 11 bases remaining between them. Per the germline V gene, CDR1 is LGHNA and CDR2 is YNFKEQ. The CDR3 sequence is 14 residues long. Here the CDR3 DNA reads TGTGCCAGCAGCCGTGGACAGATTAACACTGAAGCTTTCTTT. It specifies CASSRGQINTEAFF.

With respect to this clonotype: The junction departs from the called germline gene at one end, perhaps through a read error. The chain joins TRBV12-3 or TRBV12-4 to TRBJ1-1; 9 nucleotides line up with TRBD1. This CDR3 contains 11 residues. CDR3 amino acids: CASSFGDRALF. CDR3 DNA sequence: TGTGCCAGCAGTTTCGGGGACAGGGCTCTCTTT.

The chain has TRBV20-1 and TRBJ1-1; TRBD1 agrees at 8 bases. This CDR3 contains 12 residues. V was clipped by 6 bases and J by 5 bases; unmatched bases: 5. Germline values: CDR1 DFQATT, CDR2 SNEGSKA (reference sequence). CDR3 nucleotide sequence: TGCAGTGCGAGCCAGGGGGCGACTGAAGCTTTCTTT. Its protein product is CSASQGATEAFF.

The rearrangement uses TRBV20-1 and TRBJ2-1; D unresolved. The CDR3 consists of 13 residues. V lost 0 bases and J 10 bases, leaving 13 bases between the germline ends. CDR1 DFQATT and CDR2 SNEGSKA come from the germline V gene (reference sequence). The DNA for the CDR3 is TGCAGTGCTAGAGATCGGCGAACCAGCGAGCAGTTCTTC. Protein: CSARDRRTSEQFF.

J is TRBJ2-5 and V is TRBV5-1, with D perhaps TRBD1 or TRBD2 (5 bases each). From germline, CDR1 is SGHRS and CDR2 YFSETQ. The CDR3 extends over 15 amino acids. The V gene lost 4 bases and the J gene lost 5 bases, with 18 bases spanning the gap. CDR3 nucleotide sequence: TGCGCCAGCAGCGAATGGACACGCACGGGGGAGACCCAGTACTTC. Protein: CASSEWTRTGETQYF.

In DNA, the CDR3 is TGTGCCACGGGACAGGTGGACGAGCAGTACTTC. Translating it yields CATGQVDEQYF. The chain links TRBV10-3 to TRBJ2-7; TRBD1 aligns across 8 bases. Germline trimming cut 10 bases from V and 5 bases from J; bases unmatched to any gene: 4. The CDR3 extends over 11 amino acids. The germline gives CDR1 ENHRY, CDR2 SYGVKD.

This clonotype has ten or more counts. V is TRBV10-1 and J is TRBJ2-5; D may be TRBD1 (6 bases). Between the trimmed V and J ends, which lost 2 bases and 1 base, there was a span of 8 bases. The CDR3 contains 14 residues. The germline V gene has CDR1 WNHNN and CDR2 SYGVQD (reference sequence). The CDR3: CASSEGQPQETQYF. The CDR3 DNA is TGCGCCAGCAGTGAGGGACAGCCCCAAGAGACCCAGTACTTC.

This clonotype was found once. Here the CDR3 reads CATSSQAGKGYNEQFF. The CDR3 DNA sequence: TGTGCCACCAGCAGCCAAGCGGGAAAAGGTTACAATGAGCAGTTCTTC. The chain combines TRBV15 with TRBJ2-1; 7 positions agree with TRBD2. V lost 3 bases to trimming and J lost 4 bases; unmatched junction nucleotides: 9. This CDR3 is built from 16 residues. The germline gives CDR1 LNHNV, CDR2 YYDKDF (reference sequence).

This clonotype has more than one count but fewer than ten. The CDR3 DNA follows: TGTGCCAGCAGTAAATCTAGCGGCACAATGGGAGAGCAGTACTTC. It encodes CASSKSSGTMGEQYF. V and J are TRBV12-3 or TRBV12-4 and TRBJ2-7, with 7 bases that match TRBD2. Trimming cost V 5 bases and J 7 bases; bases outside gene matches: 14. The CDR3 totals 15 residues.

This chain connects TRBV20-1 to TRBJ2-7; D gene unclear. V lost 0 bases to trimming and J lost 5 bases, with 20 bases between them. The CDR3 is 16 amino acids. The germline V gene has CDR1 DFQATT and CDR2 SNEGSKA (reference sequence). The CDR3 protein is CSARELGQLGIHEQYF. CDR3 sequence (DNA): TGCAGTGCTAGAGAGCTTGGGCAGCTAGGCATACACGAGCAGTACTTC.

This sequence joins TRBV5-1 and TRBJ2-1; D ambiguous. Germline V gene data show CDR1 as SGHRS and CDR2 as YFSETQ. V was clipped by 2 bases and J by 10 bases, with 13 bases between them. The CDR3 contains 13 residues. Here the CDR3 reads CASSFSGEIEQFF. The CDR3 DNA sequence: TGCGCCAGCAGCTTCTCCGGAGAAATCGAGCAGTTCTTC.

The CDR3 nucleotides read TGTGCCAGCAGGTGTCCACACTCCACCCGGGAGACTACCTCTGGGGCCAACGTCCTGACTTTC. Its protein is CASRCPHSTRETTSGANVLTF. The chain combines TRBV21-1 with TRBJ2-6; the table's D call of TRBD1 was not tested on the DNA. TRBV21-1 is assigned pseudogene status. CDR3 length equals 21 residues.

The chain couples TRBV12-3 or TRBV12-4 to TRBJ2-7; either TRBD1 or TRBD2 may fit D (6 bases each). The V and J ends lost 7 bases and 2 bases respectively, with 18 bases between them. This CDR3 is built from 15 residues. This CDR3 reads CASTPGAGPTYEQYF. CDR3 DNA: TGTGCCAGCACTCCGGGGGCGGGCCCTACCTACGAGCAGTACTTC.

The chain recombines TRBV6-5 with TRBJ2-1, with D possibly being TRBD2 (5 bases). The germline gives CDR1 MNHEY, CDR2 SVGAGI. Trimming shortened V by 4 bases and J by 8 bases, and 15 bases separated the two germline ends. The CDR3 consists of 14 residues. This CDR3 reads CASSSEWEPDEQFF. The DNA of the CDR3 is TGTGCCAGCAGTTCAGAGTGGGAGCCGGATGAGCAGTTCTTC.